The rows below give T cell receptor beta chains drawn from one sample of a study of T cell clonotyping in hematopoietic cell transplantation. TCRdb's table, derived via immunoSEQ multiplex PCR, lists solely in-frame clones and lacks some. The sample has 40,000 to 55,000 clones; 94% are singletons. Sequencing was carried out using peripheral blood mononuclear cells. The receptors stem from a woman aged 45-65 years in good health. Some clones in this sample may be carry-over from other donors' samples. CDR3s include the opening cysteine and the closing phenylalanine or tryptophan.

j_gene: TRBJ1-5; v_gene: TRBV12-5; CDR3aa: CASGIPGAGADQPQHF
j_gene: TRBJ1-2; v_gene: TRBV28; CDR3aa: CASTLEGSYSYGYTF
j_gene: TRBJ1-5; v_gene: TRBV19; CDR3aa: CASSNPWGRRGYSNQPQHF
j_gene: TRBJ2-7; v_gene: TRBV7-9; CDR3aa: CASSPGSSSYEQYF
j_gene: TRBJ2-7; v_gene: TRBV28; CDR3aa: CASSPAEEDSYEQYF
j_gene: TRBJ1-6; v_gene: TRBV30; CDR3aa: CARGGQGYNSPLHF
j_gene: TRBJ1-2; v_gene: TRBV4-3; CDR3aa: CASSQDRQPGYGYTF
j_gene: TRBJ1-1; v_gene: TRBV19; CDR3aa: CASSIWDLAFF
j_gene: TRBJ1-5; v_gene: TRBV2; CDR3aa: CASSETNNQPQHF
j_gene: TRBJ1-2; v_gene: TRBV11-3; CDR3aa: CASSLASYGYTF
j_gene: TRBJ2-5; v_gene: TRBV4-3; CDR3aa: CASSQRTGAYQETQYF
j_gene: TRBJ1-6; v_gene: TRBV2; CDR3aa: CASSYSGQGITVGSPLHF
j_gene: TRBJ1-1; v_gene: TRBV7-8; CDR3aa: CASRAHTGRYENTEAFF
j_gene: TRBJ1-1; v_gene: TRBV6-1; CDR3aa: CASSEKQRGTEAFF
j_gene: TRBJ1-5; v_gene: TRBV19; CDR3aa: CASSIRLQGVHWAQHF
j_gene: TRBJ2-5; v_gene: TRBV11-1; CDR3aa: CASSPTENLETQYF
j_gene: TRBJ2-2; v_gene: TRBV5-1; CDR3aa: CASRREGTGELFF
j_gene: TRBJ2-5; v_gene: TRBV7-2; CDR3aa: CASSFGTGDQETQYF
j_gene: TRBJ1-2; v_gene: TRBV4-3; CDR3aa: CASSHKGISHRGIYGYTF
j_gene: TRBJ1-6; v_gene: TRBV5-1; CDR3aa: CASSRIPGQGDSPLHF
j_gene: TRBJ1-2; v_gene: TRBV6-1; CDR3aa: CASSARTGDYGYTF
j_gene: TRBJ1-6; v_gene: TRBV11-3; CDR3aa: CASRAGVNSPLHF
j_gene: TRBJ1-5; v_gene: TRBV7-2; CDR3aa: CASSLEPGAQPQHF
j_gene: TRBJ1-1; v_gene: TRBV11-3; CDR3aa: CASSLGQAGEAFF
j_gene: TRBJ2-7; v_gene: TRBV7-2; CDR3aa: CASSLGGDNHYEQYF
j_gene: TRBJ2-5; v_gene: TRBV5-1; CDR3aa: CASSLNWGETQYF